This paragraph reports one T cell receptor (beta chain). The sample is drawn from a study of blood T cell repertoires in COVID-19. Background on the study: Samples taken during acute and convalescent COVID-19 were collected in the United States, Italy and Spain. T cells, B-cell-depleted T cells, or PBMCs supplied cDNA or gDNA.

Authors' methods: Using reference gene primer amplification, nucleated cell counts were estimated. TCRdb's table, derived via immunoSEQ multiplex PCR, lists solely in-frame clones and lacks some. V and J calls plus clone size are reproduced from that table; the DNA served to infer D and trimming. The sample has about 170,000 clones, roughly 84% seen once. V gave up 6 bases and J gave up 3 bases; unmatched junction bases: 11. The CDR3 extends over 16 amino acids. Germline loops: CDR1 LNHDA, CDR2 SQIVND (reference sequence). The source of this sequence is a woman at least 80 years old with active or convalescent COVID-19. The chain carries TRBV19 and TRBJ1-1; 9 nucleotides agree with TRBD1. The sequenced sample was peripheral blood. The CDR3 DNA reads TGTGCCAGTAGCATTGCGGGACAGGGAGGGCACACTGAAGCTTTCTTT. Its protein product is CASSIAGQGGHTEAFF.